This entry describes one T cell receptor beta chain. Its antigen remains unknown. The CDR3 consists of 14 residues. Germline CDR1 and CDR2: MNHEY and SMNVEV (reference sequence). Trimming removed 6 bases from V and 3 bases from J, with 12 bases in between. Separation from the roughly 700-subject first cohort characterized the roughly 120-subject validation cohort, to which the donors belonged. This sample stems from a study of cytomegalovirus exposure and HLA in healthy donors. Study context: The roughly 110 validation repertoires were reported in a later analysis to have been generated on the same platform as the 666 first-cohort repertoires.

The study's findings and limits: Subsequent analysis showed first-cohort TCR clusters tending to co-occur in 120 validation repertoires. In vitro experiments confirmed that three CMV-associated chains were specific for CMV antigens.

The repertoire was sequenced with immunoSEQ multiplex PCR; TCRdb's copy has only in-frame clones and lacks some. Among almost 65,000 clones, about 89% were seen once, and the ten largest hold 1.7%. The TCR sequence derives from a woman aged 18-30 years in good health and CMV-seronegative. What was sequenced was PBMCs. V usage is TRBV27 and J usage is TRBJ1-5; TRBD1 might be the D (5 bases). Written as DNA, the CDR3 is TGTGCCAGCAGCCCGGGACTTGACAATCAGCCCCAGCATTTT. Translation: CASSPGLDNQPQHF.